The present T cell receptor (beta chain) was sequenced within a study of long-term antiretroviral therapy in people with HIV. Regarding the study as a whole: The range of CDR3 lengths in HIV repertoires proved narrower than that found in controls.

Germline-derived CDR1 and CDR2 are SEHNR and FQNEAQ (reference sequence). CDR3 length: 19 residues. With 5 bases clipped from V and 4 bases from J, the junction kept 15 bases outside the gene matches. Researchers ran immunoSEQ v3.0 at survey level. Measured with immunoSEQ multiplex PCR; TCRdb has only the in-frame clones, and not every one. The sample carries about 42,000 clones, around 86% recorded once. In regard to this clone: Its specificity is unknown.

This sequence was found in a woman aged 50 to 60 with HIV. The chain joins TRBV7-9 to TRBJ2-1, with 12 bases identical to TRBD2. The sample consisted of unsorted PBMCs, taken 0.1 years before starting antiretroviral therapy. CDR3: CASSDGIGTGTSGYNEQFF. The CDR3 DNA reads as TGTGCCAGCAGCGACGGAATAGGGACCGGGACTAGCGGGTACAATGAGCAGTTCTTC. Full variable domain (remainder filled in from reference TRBV7-9 and TRBJ2-1): DTGVSQNPRHKITKRGQNVTFRCDPISEHNRLYWYRQTLGQGPEFLTYFQNEAQLEKSRLLSDRFSAERPKGSFSTLEIQRTEQGDSAMYLCASSDGIGTGTSGYNEQFFGPGTRLTVL.